This T cell receptor beta chain was captured in a study of T cell responses to AZD1222 COVID-19 vaccine (dated by TCRdb to the early 2020s). A note on the overall study: TCR sequencing was performed for 230 to 250 trial participants, of whom about 210 were given two doses of AZD1222 and 26 were given two doses of MenACWY control vaccine. Trial participants were enrolled by age into subgroups of 18-55, 56-69 and 70-plus years, and around 150, 29 and 61 TCR-sequenced participants, respectively, were included in these subgroups. Here is what the overall study found, with its caveats: The whole spike protein was spanned by vaccine-associated CD4 TCRs, and dominant responses were seen in regions 160-218 and 743-854. Conclusions about previously exposed vaccinees are limited, since just a handful of AZD1222 recipients were seropositive for SARS-CoV-2 at baseline. Participants were mostly white British and included more females than males, and it was suggested by the authors that clonal diversity may have been underestimated. Reportedly, almost half of the unique spike-specific TCRs recognized epitopes lying outside the regions that are mutated in the B.1.351 and B.1.1.7 variants. Because no day 14 peak-response samples were available, the repertoires could be characterized only after the peak T cell response. After two AZD1222 doses, spike-specific TCR breadth and depth were significantly higher than at day 0 and than in MenACWY recipients. In the small 56-69-year group, the increase in depth fell short of significance, most likely because of low power.

A remark on this clone: This receptor's antigen is unknown. Base quality data are lacking; no much larger clone is found one base away.

What this sample's time point label stands for: about 28 days (+/-7) after the second vaccine dose. AZD1222 recipients given second doses at about 4 weeks or at about 12 weeks were pooled, since spike-specific TCR depth and breadth were not found to differ between the two schedules. Samples from vaccinated people were obtained from the UK trials COV001 and COV002, which included a single-blind randomized controlled phase 2/3 trial of AZD1222 (ChAdOx1 nCoV-19) in healthy adults. For TCRbeta chain sequencing, PBMC samples from trial participants were taken at day 0 and at day 28 after the second dose. The CDR1 and CDR2 encoded by the germline V gene are SGHRS and YFSETQ. Measured from the cysteine to the phenylalanine, the CDR3 is 15 residues long. Just CDR3 DNA is preserved here, 45 bases in frame from base 1. V is clipped by 3 bases and J by 5 bases, and the sequence between their germline boundaries is 14 bases long.

The CDR3 regions of human TCRbeta chains were analyzed by immunosequencing. Concerning the study's data processing: Repertoire TCRs were checked for matches against a reference library of SARS-CoV-2-specific TCRs that had been generated using the MIRA antigen-specificity platform. Breadth meant the fraction of unique TCRs that were SARS-CoV-2-associated, whereas depth meant the fraction of total T cells that were SARS-CoV-2-associated. Using the MIRA data, each spike-specific TCR was assigned both to the spike region to which the TCR was reactive and to a CD4 or CD8 class. Log10-transformed breadth and depth values were compared by one-way ANOVA with Sidak's multiple comparisons tests. In TCRdb, the immuneACCESS table is reduced to in-frame sequences with V and J assigned. These tables do not hold every clone; where another copy was compared, an unresolved V gene accounts for under half, and the others remain unexplained. The V and J calls and clone size come from that table; D and trimming were worked out from the DNA. Recorded for this sample are 110,000 to 150,000 clones; roughly 93% of them occurred a single time. The ten largest account for about 1.8% of the sample.

The source of this sequence is an adult who received the AZD1222 COVID-19 vaccine. The sequenced sample was peripheral blood, obtained 28 days after the second AZD1222 dose. The chain is made from TRBV5-1 and TRBJ2-2; the D region may be TRBD1 or TRBD2, each matching 5 bases equally. This receptor carries the CDR3 CASSSGTVRTGELFF. In nucleotides, the sequence is TGCGCCAGCAGCTCCGGGACCGTAAGGACCGGGGAGCTGTTTTTT.